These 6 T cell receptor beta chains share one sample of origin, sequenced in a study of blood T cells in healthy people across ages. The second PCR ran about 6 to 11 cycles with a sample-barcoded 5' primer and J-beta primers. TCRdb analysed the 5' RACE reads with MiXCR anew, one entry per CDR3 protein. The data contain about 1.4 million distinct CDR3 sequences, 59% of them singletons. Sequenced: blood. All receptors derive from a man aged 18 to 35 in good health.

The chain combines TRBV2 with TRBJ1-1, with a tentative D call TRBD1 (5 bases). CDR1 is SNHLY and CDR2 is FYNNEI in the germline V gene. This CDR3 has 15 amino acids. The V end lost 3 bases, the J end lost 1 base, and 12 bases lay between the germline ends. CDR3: CASSEGDGRNTEAFF. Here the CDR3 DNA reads TGTGCCAGCAGTGAGGGGGACGGGAGGAACACTGAAGCTTTCTTT.

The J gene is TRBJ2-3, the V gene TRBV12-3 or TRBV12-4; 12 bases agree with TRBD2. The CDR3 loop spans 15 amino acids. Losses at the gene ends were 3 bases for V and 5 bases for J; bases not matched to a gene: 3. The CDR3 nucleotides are TGTGCCAGCAGTTTGGCTAGCGGGAGGGGAGATACGCAGTATTTT. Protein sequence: CASSLASGRGDTQYF.

This chain's CDR3 is CSVGGGDHYTF. As DNA, the CDR3 is TGCAGCGTTGGCGGAGGGGATCACTACACCTTC. This chain uses TRBV29-1 with TRBJ1-2; D is perhaps TRBD1 (5 bases). This CDR3 spans 11 amino acids. The germline CDR1 and CDR2 sequences are SQVTM and ANQGSEA. Trimming pared 4 bases from V and 10 bases from J, leaving 13 bases between.

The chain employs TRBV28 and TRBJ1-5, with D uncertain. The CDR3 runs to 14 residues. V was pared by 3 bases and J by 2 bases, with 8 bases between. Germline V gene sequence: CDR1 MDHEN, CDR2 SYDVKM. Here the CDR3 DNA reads TGTGCCAGCAGTTTTGGAAGGGGCAATCAGCCCCAGCATTTT. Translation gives CASSFGRGNQPQHF.

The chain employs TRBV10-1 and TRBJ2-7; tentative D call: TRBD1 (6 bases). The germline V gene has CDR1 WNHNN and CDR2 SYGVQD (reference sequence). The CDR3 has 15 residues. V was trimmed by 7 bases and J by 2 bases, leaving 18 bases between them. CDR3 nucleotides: TGCGCCAGCACCACGGAAGGGGACATGACCTACGAGCAGTACTTC. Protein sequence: CASTTEGDMTYEQYF.

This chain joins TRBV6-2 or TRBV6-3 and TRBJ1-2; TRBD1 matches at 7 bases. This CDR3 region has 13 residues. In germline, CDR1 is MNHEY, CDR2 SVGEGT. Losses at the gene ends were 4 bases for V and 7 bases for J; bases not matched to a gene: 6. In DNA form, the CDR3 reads TGTGCCAGCAGTTTTGGGACAGCTTCTGGCTACACCTTC. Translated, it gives CASSFGTASGYTF.